These 15 T cell receptor beta chains were all obtained from the same sample, sequenced in a study of T cell responses to AZD1222 COVID-19 vaccine. Repertoires were generated with immunoSEQ multiplex PCR, while TCRdb's copy carries only in-frame clones and drops some. The table includes 110,000 to 150,000 clones, roughly 90% detected once. The sample in question was peripheral blood, obtained on day 0 of AZD1222 vaccination. The receptors shown here come from an adult in good health.

The chain recombines TRBV5-1 with TRBJ1-5; D is unclear. This CDR3 contains 15 residues. Per the germline V gene, CDR1 is SGHRS and CDR2 is YFSETQ. V was trimmed by 0 bases and J by 1 base, leaving 8 bases between them. Written as DNA, the CDR3 is TGCGCCAGCAGCTTGGCCGGGATGAGCAATCAGCCCCAGCATTTT. Translated, it gives CASSLAGMSNQPQHF.

The chain uses TRBV12-3 or TRBV12-4 and TRBJ1-2; 8 nucleotides line up with TRBD1. This CDR3 has 13 amino acids. The V segment lost 7 bases and the J segment 6 bases; nucleotides outside the gene matches: 7. The DNA of the CDR3 is TGTGCCAGCACCAGACAGGGGTTCCATGGCTACACCTTC. Translated: CASTRQGFHGYTF.

This chain joins TRBV5-5 and TRBJ2-2, with TRBD1 matching over 9 bases. J was trimmed by 7 bases and V by 2 bases; bases with no gene match: 6. CDR3 size: 15 residues. Germline V gene lookup returns CDR1 SGHKS and CDR2 YYEKEE (reference sequence). CDR3 region: CASSLGGTGIGELFF. As DNA, the CDR3 is TGTGCCAGCAGCTTAGGAGGGACAGGGATCGGGGAGCTGTTTTTT.

The chain is built from TRBV12-3 or TRBV12-4 and TRBJ1-4, with TRBD1 matching 9 bases. The CDR3 runs to 13 residues. V shed 5 bases, J shed 6 bases, and the junction held 1 base outside the gene matches. The DNA of the CDR3 is TGTGCCAGCAGTGACAGGGGGTATGAAAAACTGTTTTTT. Encoded protein: CASSDRGYEKLFF.

The rearrangement uses TRBV5-1 and TRBJ2-5; D is unclear. Germline assignment: CDR1 SGHRS and CDR2 YFSETQ. Deletions cut 0 bases from V and 5 bases from J, with 8 bases between. This CDR3 is built from 13 residues. This CDR3 reads CASSLALGETQYF. As DNA, the CDR3 is TGCGCCAGCAGCTTGGCCCTTGGGGAGACCCAGTACTTC. The complete variable domain, with remaining parts taken from reference TRBV5-1 and TRBJ2-5, reads KAGVTQTPRYLIKTRGQQVTLSCSPISGHRSVSWYQQTPGQGLQFLFEYFSETQRNKGNFPGRFSGRQFSNSRSEMNVSTLELGDSALYLCASSLALGETQYFGPGTRLLVL.

The rearrangement links TRBV2 to TRBJ1-1; tentatively, D is TRBD1 (6 bases). Germline-derived CDR1 and CDR2 are SNHLY and FYNNEI. The CDR3 has 11 amino acids. Trimming stripped 10 bases from V and 5 bases from J, with 11 bases between. The CDR3 coding sequence is TGTGCCAACCCTACAGGGACTGAAGCTTTCTTT. Translating gives CANPTGTEAFF.

This clone has only one observation. The chain carries TRBV4-1 and TRBJ2-7, with 10 bases identical to TRBD2. Trimming took 3 bases from V and 0 from J; bases not matched to a gene: 5. CDR1 is MGHRA, CDR2 YSYEKL, per germline. The CDR3 contains 16 residues. The CDR3 sequence is CASSHRLAGYSYEQYF. The DNA of the CDR3 is TGCGCCAGCAGCCATCGACTAGCGGGCTACTCCTACGAGCAGTACTTC.

The chain uses TRBV29-1 and TRBJ2-7; 11 bases match TRBD2. CDR1 is SQVTM and CDR2 is ANQGSEA in the germline V gene. The length of the CDR3 is 15 residues. Trimming at V came to 4 bases and at J to 2 bases, leaving 7 bases not matched to a gene. The CDR3 here is CSVGASGRTAYEQYF. The CDR3 bases are TGCAGCGTTGGTGCTAGCGGGAGGACGGCCTACGAGCAGTACTTC.

This clone is medium-sized by share. The V gene is TRBV4-1, the J gene TRBJ2-5, with D maybe TRBD2 (6 bases). CDR1 is MGHRA and CDR2 is YSYEKL in the germline V gene. The CDR3 extends over 14 amino acids. With 1 base removed from V and 5 bases from J, the gap between germline ends came to 11 bases. This chain's CDR3 is CASSQVGGDETQYF. For the CDR3, the DNA is TGCGCCAGCAGCCAAGTGGGGGGTGACGAGACCCAGTACTTC.

The chain combines TRBV4-1 with TRBJ2-3; 7 bases match TRBD1. This CDR3 region has 16 residues. Trimming at V came to 4 bases and at J to 0 bases, leaving 7 bases not matched to a gene. Per the germline V gene, CDR1 is MGHRA and CDR2 is YSYEKL. Here the CDR3 reads CASSREQGPSTDTQYF. The CDR3 DNA is TGCGCCAGCAGCCGGGAACAGGGGCCTAGCACAGATACGCAGTATTTT.

V gene TRBV21-1 combines with J gene TRBJ2-1; the DNA was not compared with TRBD2, the D call given in the table. TRBV21-1 is tagged as a pseudogene. The CDR3 consists of 18 residues. The CDR3 here is CASSKEGPGVSSYNEQFF. In nucleotides, the CDR3 is TGTGCCAGCAGCAAAGAAGGTCCGGGGGTGAGCTCCTACAATGAGCAGTTCTTC.

The rearrangement joins TRBV15 to TRBJ1-4; D unresolved. There are 16 residues in the CDR3. The V gene's germline CDR1 is LNHNV and CDR2 YYDKDF (reference sequence). V was shortened by 0 bases and J by 5 bases, with 13 bases between the two germline ends. The chain's CDR3 is CATSRDRSQENEKLFF. The CDR3 bases are TGTGCCACCAGCAGAGACAGGTCTCAAGAAAATGAAAAACTGTTTTTT.

This clone came up once. V and J are TRBV9 and TRBJ1-3, with a tentative D call TRBD1 (5 bases). The CDR3 consists of 16 residues. The V end lost 2 bases, the J end lost 3 bases, and 15 bases lay between the germline ends. Looked up from germline, CDR1 is SGDLS and CDR2 is YYNGEE. The CDR3 DNA reads TGTGCCAGCAGCGTGACGTCAGGGTTCGGTGGAAACACCATATATTTT. Translated: CASSVTSGFGGNTIYF.

The V gene is TRBV11-3, the J gene TRBJ2-1, with D unclear. Per the germline V gene, CDR1 is SGHNT and CDR2 is YENEEA. CDR3 length equals 16 residues. Trimming removed 5 bases at V and 0 bases at J, with 14 bases between. CDR3 coding DNA: TGTGCCAGCAGCCCCAGGTTGTCTAGCTCCTACAATGAGCAGTTCTTC. This translates into CASSPRLSSSYNEQFF.

This chain joins TRBV19 and TRBJ1-5, with a possible D match to TRBD1 (6 bases). CDR1 and CDR2 from the germline V gene are LNHDA and SQIVND (reference sequence). This CDR3 region has 16 residues. The V and J ends lost 5 bases and 0 bases respectively, with 14 bases between them. The CDR3 reads CASSSTGWHSNQPQHF. The CDR3 bases are TGTGCCAGTAGTTCGACAGGATGGCATAGCAATCAGCCCCAGCATTTT.